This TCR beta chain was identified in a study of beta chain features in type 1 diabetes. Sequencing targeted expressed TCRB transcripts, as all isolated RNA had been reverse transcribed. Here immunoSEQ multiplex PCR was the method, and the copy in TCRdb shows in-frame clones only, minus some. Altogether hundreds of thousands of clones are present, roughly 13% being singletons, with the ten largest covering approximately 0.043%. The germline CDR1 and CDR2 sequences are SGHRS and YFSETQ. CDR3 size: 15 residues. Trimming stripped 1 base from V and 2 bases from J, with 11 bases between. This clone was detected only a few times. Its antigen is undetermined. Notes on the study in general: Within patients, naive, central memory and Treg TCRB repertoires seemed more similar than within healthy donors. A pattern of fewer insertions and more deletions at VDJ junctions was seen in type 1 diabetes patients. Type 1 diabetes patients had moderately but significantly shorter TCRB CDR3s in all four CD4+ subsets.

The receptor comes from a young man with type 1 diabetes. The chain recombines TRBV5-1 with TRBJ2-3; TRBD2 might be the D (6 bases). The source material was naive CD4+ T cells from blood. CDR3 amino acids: CASSLTSRDTDTQYF. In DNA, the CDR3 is TGCGCCAGCAGCTTGACTAGCCGGGACACAGATACGCAGTATTTT.